This T cell receptor beta chain was found in a study of shared clonotypes between healthy human individuals. Trimming took off 2 bases at V and 2 bases at J, with 7 bases between the two ends. Per germline, CDR1 MNHNS and CDR2 SASEGT. The CDR3 sequence is 13 residues long. Concerning this clone itself: Other DNA sequences in the same sample also yield this CDR3.

Each replicate PCR on the sorted subsets used roughly 200 ng DNA (around 31,000 T cell genomes). Using immunoSEQ multiplex PCR, the repertoire was profiled, and TCRdb retains in-frame clones only, with some absent. The sample records about 2.4 million clones, around nine tenths being singletons. The chain has TRBV6-1 and TRBJ2-7; D unclear. This TCR came from a young man in good health. Sample: naive CD4+ T cells sorted from blood. Subset noted: CD45RA+ positively selected. The CDR3 loop is CASSESGPYEQYF. In DNA, the CDR3 is TGTGCCAGCAGTGAATCGGGCCCCTACGAGCAGTACTTC.